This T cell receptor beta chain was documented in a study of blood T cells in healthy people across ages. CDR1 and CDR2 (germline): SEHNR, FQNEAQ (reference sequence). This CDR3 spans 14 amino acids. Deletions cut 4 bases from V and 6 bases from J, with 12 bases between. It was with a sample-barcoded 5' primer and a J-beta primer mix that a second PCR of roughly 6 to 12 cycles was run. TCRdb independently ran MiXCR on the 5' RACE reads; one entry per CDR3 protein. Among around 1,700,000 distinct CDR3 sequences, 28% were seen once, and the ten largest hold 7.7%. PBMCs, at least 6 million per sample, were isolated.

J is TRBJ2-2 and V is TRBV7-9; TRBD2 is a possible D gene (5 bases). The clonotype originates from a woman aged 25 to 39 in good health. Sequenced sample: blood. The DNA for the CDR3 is TGTGCCAGCAGCTCATGGAAGGGAGCCGGGGAGCTGTTTTTT. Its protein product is CASSSWKGAGELFF.